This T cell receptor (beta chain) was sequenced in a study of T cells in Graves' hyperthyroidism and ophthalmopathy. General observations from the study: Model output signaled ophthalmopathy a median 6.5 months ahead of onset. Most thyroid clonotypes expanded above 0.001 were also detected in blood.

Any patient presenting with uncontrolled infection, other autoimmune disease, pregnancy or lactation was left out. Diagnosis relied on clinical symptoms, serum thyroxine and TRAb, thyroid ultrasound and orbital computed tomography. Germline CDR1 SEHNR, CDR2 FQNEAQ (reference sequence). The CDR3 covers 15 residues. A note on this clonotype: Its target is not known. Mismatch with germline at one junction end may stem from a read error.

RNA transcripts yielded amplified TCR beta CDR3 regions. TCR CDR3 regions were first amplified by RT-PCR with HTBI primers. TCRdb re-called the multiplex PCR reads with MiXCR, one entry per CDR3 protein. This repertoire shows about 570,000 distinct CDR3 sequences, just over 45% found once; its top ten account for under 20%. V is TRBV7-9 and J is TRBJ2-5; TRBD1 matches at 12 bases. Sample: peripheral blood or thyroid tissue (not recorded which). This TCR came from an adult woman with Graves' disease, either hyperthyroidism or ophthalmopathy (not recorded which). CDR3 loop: CASSHGDRGRESQYF. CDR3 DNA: TGTGCCAGCAGCCATGGGGACAGGGGGCGAGAGTCCCAGTACTTC. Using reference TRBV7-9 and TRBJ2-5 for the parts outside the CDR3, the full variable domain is DTGVSQNPRHKITKRGQNVTFRCDPISEHNRLYWYRQTLGQGPEFLTYFQNEAQLEKSRLLSDRFSAERPKGSFSTLEIQRTEQGDSAMYLCASSHGDRGRESQYFGPGTRLLVL.